The 13 T cell receptor beta chains presented below share a single source sample, sequenced in a study of cytomegalovirus exposure and HLA in healthy donors. Clones were sequenced by immunoSEQ multiplex PCR, and TCRdb holds only the in-frame ones, with some missing. In the table there are hundreds of thousands of clones, 87% of which are singletons. The sequenced sample consisted of PBMCs. The receptors were gathered from a man between 18 and 35 years old in good health and CMV-seronegative.

The chain recombines TRBV27 with TRBJ2-1, with 9 nucleotides matching TRBD1. The V and J ends lost 4 bases and 2 bases, in that order; junction bases with no gene match: 3. This CDR3 region has 15 residues. Germline CDR1 MNHEY, CDR2 SMNVEV (reference sequence). The DNA of the CDR3 is TGTGCCAGCAGTTCCGGGACAGGGACCTACAATGAGCAGTTCTTC. It codes for CASSSGTGTYNEQFF.

The genes are TRBV10-3 and TRBJ2-7; perhaps TRBD1 as D (5 bases). Trimming pared 6 bases from V and 4 bases from J, leaving 16 bases between. The CDR3 length is 14 residues. Per germline, CDR1 ENHRY and CDR2 SYGVKD. The CDR3 nucleotides read TGTGCCATCAGAGTTTCCGACAGCCTGTACGAGCAGTACTTC. It translates to CAIRVSDSLYEQYF.

V and J are TRBV5-1 and TRBJ2-4; 8 bases line up with TRBD1. The CDR3 has 15 residues. With V trimmed by 0 bases and J by 8 bases, 7 bases remained unmatched. Germline CDR1 is SGHRS and CDR2 is YFSETQ. CDR3 sequence (DNA): TGCGCCAGCAGCTTGGACCTCGGACAGGGCGACATTCAGTACTTC. This encodes CASSLDLGQGDIQYF.

The CDR3 DNA is TGTGCCAGCAGTTACTCCTCGGCGGGGCCCCAGCATTTT. Amino acids: CASSYSSAGPQHF. The chain links TRBV6-5 to TRBJ1-5; D remains unclear. The CDR3 runs to 13 residues. V was pared by 0 bases and J by 9 bases, with 9 bases between. Germline V lookup: CDR1 MNHEY, CDR2 SVGAGI.

Concerning this clone itself: This sample also contains other DNA sequences that code for the same CDR3. This chain joins TRBV27 and TRBJ2-7; 7 bases fit TRBD1. Germline loops: CDR1 MNHEY, CDR2 SMNVEV (reference sequence). The CDR3 has 13 residues. The junction had 0 bases not matched to a gene; V was cut back by 2 bases and J by 2 bases. The CDR3 bases are TGTGCCAGCAGTTTAGGGACAGCCTACGAGCAGTACTTC. It translates to CASSLGTAYEQYF.

The chain carries TRBV28 and TRBJ1-4, with unresolved D. The CDR3 has 14 residues. Germline V lookup: CDR1 MDHEN, CDR2 SYDVKM. V gave up 6 bases and J gave up 5 bases, with 13 bases separating them. As DNA, the CDR3 is TGTGCCAGCAGCTCACAGCGGGCCAATGAAAAACTGTTTTTT. This codes for CASSSQRANEKLFF.

This chain connects TRBV28 to TRBJ1-2, with 7 nucleotides matching TRBD1. Trimming took 7 bases from V and 8 from J; bases not matched to a gene: 10. Germline V gives CDR1 MDHEN, CDR2 SYDVKM. The CDR3 contains 13 residues. In DNA form, the CDR3 reads TGTGCCAGCAACACAGGGGCATTAGGAGGCTACACCTTC. Amino acid sequence: CASNTGALGGYTF.

This rearrangement joins TRBV5-1 to TRBJ2-7; TRBD1 might be the D (5 bases). Germline-derived CDR1 and CDR2 are SGHRS and YFSETQ. The V end lost 2 bases, the J end lost 6 bases, and 12 bases lay between the germline ends. The CDR3 covers 13 residues. CDR3 in amino acids: CASSFPGRAEQYF. The DNA of the CDR3 is TGCGCCAGCAGCTTCCCGGGCAGGGCCGAGCAGTACTTC.

The genes are TRBV7-2 and TRBJ2-1; possibly TRBD2 for D (6 bases). CDR1 SGHTA and CDR2 FQGNSA come from the germline V gene. The CDR3 has 15 residues. V was pared by 4 bases and J by 5 bases, with 15 bases between. DNA of the CDR3: TGTGCCAGCAGCTCCTACGGGACTCTAAACAATGAGCAGTTCTTC. It codes for CASSSYGTLNNEQFF.

The chain employs TRBV11-2 and TRBJ2-1; the match to TRBD2 covers 10 bases. This CDR3 comprises 15 residues. CDR1 SGHAT and CDR2 FQNNGV come from the germline V gene. J lost 9 bases, V lost 5 bases, and 10 bases had no gene match. CDR3 in amino acids: CASSPTAGGASEQFF. The CDR3 DNA sequence: TGTGCCAGCAGCCCAACAGCGGGGGGGGCGTCTGAGCAGTTCTTC.

This clone came up once. This rearrangement joins TRBV9 to TRBJ2-7; 10 bases map to TRBD2. CDR1 SGDLS and CDR2 YYNGEE come from the germline V gene. V lost 3 bases to trimming and J lost 7 bases; unmatched junction nucleotides: 13. CDR3 length equals 16 residues. The CDR3 sequence is CASSEAGGLAGDEQYF. CDR3 sequence (DNA): TGTGCCAGCAGCGAGGCAGGAGGGCTAGCGGGAGATGAGCAGTACTTC.

The rearrangement joins TRBV7-8 to TRBJ2-2; possibly TRBD1 for D (5 bases). Per germline, CDR1 SGHVS and CDR2 FQNEAQ. The CDR3 consists of 15 residues. Trimming stripped 8 bases from V and 2 bases from J, with 15 bases between. Here the CDR3 DNA reads TGTGCCAGCGGACGAGGACATTCAAACACCGGGGAGCTGTTTTTT. Amino acid sequence: CASGRGHSNTGELFF.

This clone was seen a few times. V is TRBV7-2 and J is TRBJ1-3; TRBD1 matches 8 bases. Germline assignment: CDR1 SGHTA and CDR2 FQGNSA. The CDR3 covers 16 residues. Trimming cost V 5 bases and J 4 bases; bases outside gene matches: 10. CDR3 sequence: CASSRGTGRGGNTIYF. The DNA for the CDR3 is TGTGCCAGCAGCCGAGGGACAGGCAGGGGAGGAAACACCATATATTTT.